These 22 T cell receptor beta chains originate from one sample sequenced in a study of T cells expressing NK-cell markers. TCRdb re-called the 5' RACE reads and catalogs CDR3 proteins one per entry, DNA excluded. This sample's table has hundreds of thousands of distinct CDR3 sequences. Sequencing was carried out using blood T cells: a sorted CD56 or NKG2C T cell subset, CD4+ or CD8+ T cells, or bulk PBMC T cells (not recorded which). The receptors shown here come from a young man in good health.

The gene calls are TRBV24-1 and TRBJ2-5; there is no DNA to check the TCRdb D call of TRBD1. Looked up from germline, CDR1 is KGHDR and CDR2 is SFDVKD. The CDR3 covers 15 residues. CDR3 protein: CATSDPGGVRETQYF.

The chain is built from TRBV7-2 and TRBJ2-3; TCRdb selects TRBD2, and the lack of DNA leaves this call unchecked. Per the germline V gene, CDR1 is SGHTA and CDR2 is FQGNSA. The CDR3 totals 18 residues. CDR3 protein: CASSLAQLAGGGTDTQYF.

The gene calls are TRBV20-1 and TRBJ2-3; the D call of TRBD2 rests on TCRdb alone, since no DNA is present to check it. The CDR3 loop spans 17 amino acids. Per the germline V gene, CDR1 is DFQATT and CDR2 is SNEGSKA (reference sequence). CDR3 region: CSARGPYIGVSTDTQYF.

The chain recombines TRBV24-1 with TRBJ2-1; with no DNA, the TCRdb D assignment of TRBD2 cannot be verified. The CDR3 spans 16 residues. The germline gives CDR1 KGHDR, CDR2 SFDVKD. CDR3: CATSDRETGPGNEQFF.

J is TRBJ1-5 and V is TRBV7-9. The CDR3 sequence is 15 residues long. CDR1 and CDR2 from the germline V gene are SEHNR and FQNEAQ (reference sequence). The CDR3 is CASGEDVYSNQPQHF.

The chain couples TRBV11-2 to TRBJ2-3; the D gene TCRdb calls, TRBD1, cannot be checked with no DNA. CDR1 is SGHAT, CDR2 FQNNGV, per germline. The CDR3 is 16 residues long. Here the CDR3 reads CASSLVRGVLTDTQYF.

J is TRBJ2-4 and V is TRBV2; the TCRdb D gene call, TRBD1, has no DNA to confirm it. Per the germline V gene, CDR1 is SNHLY and CDR2 is FYNNEI. This CDR3 has 16 residues. The CDR3 is CASSEDVPGAKNIQYF. The whole variable domain, filled in from reference TRBV2 and TRBJ2-4, reads EPEVTQTPSHQVTQMGQEVILRCVPISNHLYFYWYRQILGQKVEFLVSFYNNEISEKSEIFDDQFSVERPDGSNFTLKIRSTKLEDSAMYFCASSEDVPGAKNIQYFGAGTRLSVL.

V usage is TRBV25-1 and J usage is TRBJ1-1; the D gene TCRdb calls, TRBD1, cannot be checked with no DNA. The CDR3 loop spans 17 amino acids. Germline CDR1 and CDR2: MGHDK and SYGVNS. The CDR3 here is CASSDAAGGLMNTEAFF.

This CDR3 is CASSQRMTSGTPGELFF. The rearrangement links TRBV3-1 to TRBJ2-2; TCRdb outputs TRBD2, but without DNA this stays unchecked. The CDR3 loop spans 17 amino acids. Germline assignment: CDR1 LGHDT and CDR2 YNNKEL (reference sequence).

This chain joins TRBV28 and TRBJ2-3. This CDR3 is built from 15 residues. Germline V lookup: CDR1 MDHEN, CDR2 SYDVKM. CDR3 loop: CASSSSHLEKDTQYF.

This chain links TRBV18 with TRBJ2-7; TCRdb selects TRBD2, and the lack of DNA leaves this call unchecked. CDR1 and CDR2 from the germline V gene are KGHSH and LQKENI. The CDR3 covers 14 residues. CDR3 region: CASSPEAGVYEQYF.

This chain connects TRBV6-5 to TRBJ1-1. Germline CDR1 MNHEY, CDR2 SVGAGI. The CDR3 consists of 14 residues. The chain's CDR3 is CASSYTSDNTEAFF.

V gene TRBV9 combines with J gene TRBJ2-1. The length of the CDR3 is 13 residues. Germline values: CDR1 SGDLS, CDR2 YYNGEE. The CDR3 loop reads CASSTALYNEQFF.

Here the CDR3 reads CASSEVGGPGNTIYF. The J gene is TRBJ1-3, the V gene TRBV7-8; the TRBD1 assignment by TCRdb is unverifiable without DNA. The germline CDR1 and CDR2 sequences are SGHVS and FQNEAQ. This CDR3 has 15 residues.

The chain couples TRBV13 to TRBJ2-3. The germline CDR1 and CDR2 sequences are PRHDT and FYEKMQ (reference sequence). The CDR3 contains 11 residues. CDR3: CASSSDWVQYF.

The chain recombines TRBV11-2 with TRBJ2-3; TCRdb designates TRBD1, a call that cannot be tested without DNA. The CDR3 sequence is 20 residues long. Germline V gene sequence: CDR1 SGHAT, CDR2 FQNNGV. The CDR3 is CASSPGTGGRAGYLTDTQYF.

The chain recombines TRBV5-1 with TRBJ2-1; the D call from TCRdb, TRBD2, cannot be confirmed without DNA. The length of the CDR3 is 16 residues. Germline CDR1 and CDR2: SGHRS and YFSETQ. This CDR3 is CASSLSSQGSYNEQFF.

This sequence joins TRBV12-3 or TRBV12-4 and TRBJ1-2; the TCRdb D gene call, TRBD1, has no DNA to confirm it. The length of the CDR3 is 13 residues. Here the CDR3 reads CASRTDRRGGYTF.

This rearrangement joins TRBV30 to TRBJ2-7; lacking DNA, the TRBD2 call made by TCRdb goes unchecked. CDR1 and CDR2 from the germline V gene are GTSNPN and SVGIG (reference sequence). The CDR3 has 12 residues. The CDR3 reads CAWSRGPGEQYF. Complete variable domain (other parts from reference TRBV30 and TRBJ2-7): SQTIHQWPATLVQPVGSPLSLECTVEGTSNPNLYWYRQAAGRGLQLLFYSVGIGQISSEVPQNLSASRPQDRQFILSSKKLLLSDSGFYLCAWSRGPGEQYFGPGTRLTVT.

The chain combines TRBV29-1 with TRBJ2-1; TCRdb names TRBD1, which stays unverified in the absence of DNA. Germline assignment: CDR1 SQVTM and CDR2 ANQGSEA. The CDR3 sequence is 12 residues long. CDR3 sequence: CSVRGLVNEQFF.

The chain carries TRBV4-2 and TRBJ1-4; with no DNA, the TCRdb D assignment of TRBD1 cannot be verified. Germline-derived CDR1 and CDR2 are LGHNA and YNFKEQ. CDR3 size: 14 residues. The CDR3 protein is CASRPRDRDDKLFF.

V and J are TRBV5-1 and TRBJ1-3; with no DNA, the TCRdb D assignment of TRBD1 cannot be verified. The CDR3 sequence is 16 residues long. Germline assignment: CDR1 SGHRS and CDR2 YFSETQ. The CDR3 protein is CASSQGQGATGNTIYF.